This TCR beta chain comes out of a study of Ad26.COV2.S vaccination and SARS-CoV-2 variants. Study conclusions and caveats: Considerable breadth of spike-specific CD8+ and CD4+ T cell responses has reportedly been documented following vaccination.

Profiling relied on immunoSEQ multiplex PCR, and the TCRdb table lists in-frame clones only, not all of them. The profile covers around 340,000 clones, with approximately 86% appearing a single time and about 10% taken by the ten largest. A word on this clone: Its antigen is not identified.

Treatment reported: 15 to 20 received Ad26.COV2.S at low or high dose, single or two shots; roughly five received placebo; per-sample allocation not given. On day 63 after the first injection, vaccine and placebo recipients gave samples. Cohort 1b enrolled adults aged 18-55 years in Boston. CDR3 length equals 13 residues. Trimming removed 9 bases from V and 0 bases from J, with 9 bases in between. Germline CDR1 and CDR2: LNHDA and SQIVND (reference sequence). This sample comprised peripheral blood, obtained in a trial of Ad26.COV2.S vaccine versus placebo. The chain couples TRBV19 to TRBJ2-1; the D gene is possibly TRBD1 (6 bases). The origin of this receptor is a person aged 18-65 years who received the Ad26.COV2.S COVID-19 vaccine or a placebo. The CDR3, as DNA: TGTGCCAGCCTGGGGGCCTCCTACAATGAGCAGTTCTTC. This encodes CASLGASYNEQFF.